Below, 14 T cell receptor beta chains from the same sample are listed, as sequenced in a study of cytomegalovirus exposure and HLA in healthy donors. PCR was performed using 60 Vbeta and 13 Jbeta primers. The repertoire was sequenced with immunoSEQ multiplex PCR; TCRdb's copy has only in-frame clones and lacks some. The table has around 200,000 clones, around 68% seen once. The sequenced material came from PBMCs. The receptors were gathered from a man between 40 and 49 years old in good health and CMV-seronegative.

There are a few counts of this clone. The chain combines TRBV27 with TRBJ2-5, with 9 bases aligning to TRBD1. Matching the DNA end better, TRBJ2-7 makes the J call doubtful. This CDR3 has 14 residues. Germline V gives CDR1 MNHEY, CDR2 SMNVEV (reference sequence). CDR3 DNA: TGTGCCAGCAGTTCGGGACAGGGCACGTACGAGCAGTACTTC. It codes for CASSSGQGTYEQYF.

This clone has just a few counts. The chain links TRBV28 to TRBJ1-2; the match to TRBD1 covers 9 bases. V lost 1 base and J lost 5; bases outside the gene matches: 5. Germline CDR1 MDHEN, CDR2 SYDVKM. This CDR3 spans 15 amino acids. The CDR3 loop reads CASSLYHRGRYGYTF. CDR3 DNA: TGTGCCAGCAGTTTATATCACAGGGGGCGGTATGGCTACACCTTC.

This chain connects TRBV6-5 to TRBJ2-6; weak D call: TRBD2 (5 bases). The length of the CDR3 is 15 residues. In germline, CDR1 is MNHEY, CDR2 SVGAGI. V was clipped by 6 bases and J by 2 bases, with 11 bases between them. CDR3 sequence reads: CASSSAGTGANVLTF. The CDR3 DNA sequence: TGTGCCAGCAGCTCGGCCGGGACTGGGGCCAACGTCCTGACTTTC.

The chain joins TRBV6-5 to TRBJ1-2; unclear D gene. CDR1 and CDR2 (germline): MNHEY, SVGAGI. The CDR3 covers 12 residues. V was pared by 4 bases and J by 3 bases, with 6 bases between. This CDR3 reads CASSSDYYGYTF. CDR3 nucleotides: TGTGCCAGCAGTTCGGACTACTATGGCTACACCTTC.

This clone turned up a few times. The gene calls are TRBV4-1 and TRBJ2-6; possibly TRBD2 for D (5 bases). Germline V gene sequence: CDR1 MGHRA, CDR2 YSYEKL. Trimming stripped 1 base from V and 0 bases from J, with 10 bases between. The CDR3 is 17 residues long. CDR3 sequence: CASSQAGLTSGANVLTF. CDR3 DNA: TGCGCCAGCAGCCAAGCTGGACTGACCTCTGGGGCCAACGTCCTGACTTTC.

The rearrangement joins TRBV7-3 to TRBJ2-2; no clear D gene. V was pared by 5 bases and J by 5 bases, with 18 bases between. This CDR3 is 16 amino acids long. CDR1 and CDR2 from the germline V gene are SGHTA and FQGTGA. For the CDR3, the DNA is TGTGCCAGCAGCCGCTTTCTCCTAGAAGGAACCGGGGAGCTGTTTTTT. It codes for CASSRFLLEGTGELFF.

CDR3 residues: CASSQKEYRRNTGELFF. In DNA form, the CDR3 reads TGCGCCAGCAGTCAGAAGGAATACAGGAGGAACACCGGGGAGCTGTTTTTT. The rearrangement links TRBV23-1 to TRBJ2-2; D possibly corresponds to TRBD1 (5 bases). TRBV23-1 is an open reading frame whose function is uncertain. CDR3 size: 17 residues. V was shortened by 3 bases and J by 1 base, with 15 bases between the two germline ends.

This chain joins TRBV19 and TRBJ2-1; TRBD1 agrees at 9 bases. This CDR3 has 20 amino acids. Germline V gene lookup returns CDR1 LNHDA and CDR2 SQIVND (reference sequence). Trimming took 0 bases from V and 6 from J; bases not matched to a gene: 18. Written as DNA, the CDR3 is TGTGCCAGTAGTATAGATTGGGACAGGGAAGGTCAATGGGGTCGCAATGAGCAGTTCTTC. The encoded protein is CASSIDWDREGQWGRNEQFF.

This sequence joins TRBV30 and TRBJ2-7; D might be TRBD1 (5 bases). From germline, CDR1 is GTSNPN and CDR2 SVGIG (reference sequence). Trimming took 0 bases from V and 3 from J, leaving 9 bases between them. CDR3 length equals 13 residues. The CDR3 region has the DNA TGTGCCTGGAGTGTACAGGTGGGCTACGAGCAGTACTTC. Its protein is CAWSVQVGYEQYF.

The J gene is TRBJ1-4, the V gene TRBV4-1; a weak D match, TRBD1 (6 bases). Germline CDR1 MGHRA, CDR2 YSYEKL. The CDR3 is made up of 15 amino acids. Deletions cut 1 base from V and 8 bases from J, with 14 bases between. The CDR3 spells CASSQAGGLGEKLFF. The CDR3 DNA is TGCGCCAGCAGCCAAGCCGGGGGGCTTGGGGAAAAACTGTTTTTT.

The V gene is TRBV18, the J gene TRBJ2-1; TRBD2 agrees at 11 bases. After removal of 3 bases from V and 9 bases from J, the junction contained 7 bases not matched to a gene. Per the germline V gene, CDR1 is KGHSH and CDR2 is LQKENI. The CDR3 contains 15 residues. The CDR3 loop is CASSPIAGGPSEQFF. The CDR3 nucleotides read TGTGCCAGCTCACCGATAGCGGGAGGGCCCAGTGAGCAGTTCTTC. Full variable domain (missing parts from reference TRBV18 and TRBJ2-1): NAGVMQNPRHLVRRRGQEARLRCSPMKGHSHVYWYRQLPEEGLKFMVYLQKENIIDESGMPKERFSAEFPKEGPSILRIQQVVRGDSAAYFCASSPIAGGPSEQFFGPGTRLTVL.

V and J are TRBV19 and TRBJ1-5; TRBD1 might be the D (5 bases). Trimming removed 3 bases at V and 7 bases at J, with 19 bases between. Germline values: CDR1 LNHDA, CDR2 SQIVND (reference sequence). This CDR3 contains 16 residues. The CDR3 loop is CASSIGFSRRGQPQHF. CDR3 coding DNA: TGTGCCAGTAGTATCGGTTTCAGTAGAAGGGGACAGCCCCAGCATTTT.

The V call is TRBV19, the J call TRBJ1-1; D gene uncertain. Trimming took off 1 base at V and 3 bases at J, with 12 bases between the two ends. The CDR3 contains 15 residues. Germline assignment: CDR1 LNHDA and CDR2 SQIVND (reference sequence). The CDR3 is CASSIGARLDTEAFF. CDR3 coding DNA: TGTGCCAGTAGTATAGGGGCCCGTCTCGACACTGAAGCTTTCTTT.

The chain couples TRBV7-9 to TRBJ2-1, with D perhaps TRBD2 (6 bases). This CDR3 is built from 13 residues. The V and J ends lost 3 bases and 6 bases respectively, with 9 bases between them. Germline loops: CDR1 SEHNR, CDR2 FQNEAQ (reference sequence). CDR3 bases: TGTGCCAGCAGCTTCGGGGGAGCCAATGAGCAGTTCTTC. Protein sequence: CASSFGGANEQFF.